This T cell receptor beta chain was found in a study of radiation and T cells in renal cell carcinoma. As to time point: blood 4 weeks post-SBRT, at nephrectomy. Treatment described: 15 Gy SBRT to primary tumor, nephrectomy 4 weeks later. Assay used: immunoSEQ multiplex PCR; TCRdb lists only in-frame clones, some missing. Among roughly 61,000 clones, approximately 80% were seen once, and the ten largest hold 6.5% to 7.5%. Trimming took 4 bases from V and 0 from J; bases not matched to a gene: 10. CDR1 and CDR2 from the germline V gene are SGHRS and YFSETQ. The CDR3 covers 17 residues. This TCR was sampled from a man aged 55 to 70 with renal cell carcinoma. The chain is built from TRBV5-1 and TRBJ1-5, with 7 bases identical to TRBD1. Sample: blood, taken from a patient whose treatment included radiotherapy and nephrectomy. The CDR3 protein is CASSPQGLDYSNQPQHF. In nucleotides, the CDR3 is TGCGCCAGCAGCCCACAGGGGCTGGATTATAGCAATCAGCCCCAGCATTTT.